Shown below are 23 T cell receptor beta chains from a single sample sequenced in a study of glioma-infiltrating T cells. Amplification of TCR alpha and beta CDR3 regions from RNA used iRepertoire nested multiplex PCR. A single record per CDR3 protein comes from TCRdb applying MiXCR to the multiplex PCR reads. The sample has about 130,000 distinct CDR3 sequences; approximately 26% are singletons. Sequencing used glioma tissue, nonneoplastic brain tissue, or PBMCs (not recorded which). All receptors come from a human donor with low-grade glioma or glioblastoma, undergoing nonglioma brain surgery, or in good health (not recorded which).

The genes are TRBV7-9 and TRBJ2-1, with a possible D match to TRBD2 (7 bases). Trimming took 5 bases from V and 3 from J, leaving 14 bases between them. From germline, CDR1 is SEHNR and CDR2 FQNEAQ (reference sequence). The CDR3 covers 15 residues. CDR3 nucleotides: TGTGCCAGCAGCCCGGAGGGGGGGGTCTACAATGAGCAGTTCTTC. This sequence encodes CASSPEGGVYNEQFF.

This clonotype showed up just a few times. The V call is TRBV2, the J call TRBJ2-5; no definite D call. CDR3 size: 13 residues. V lost 2 bases, J lost 2 bases, and 6 bases lay in between. Germline V CDR1 and CDR2: SNHLY, FYNNEI. The CDR3 region has the DNA TGTGCCAGCAGTGAATGGGATCAAGAGACCCAGTACTTC. This translates into CASSEWDQETQYF.

Comment on this clonotype: This may be a read error: a much more frequent sequence differs by one nucleotide. The chain has TRBV20-1 and TRBJ1-1; D is unclear. There are 11 residues in the CDR3. In germline, CDR1 is DFQATT, CDR2 SNEGSKA (reference sequence). CDR3 amino acids: CSARGKYQAFF. The CDR3 nucleotides are TGCAGTGCAAGAGGCAAATACCAAGCTTTCTTT.

The sample holds many counts of this clonotype. The chain is built from TRBV6-2 or TRBV6-3 and TRBJ1-1, with 8 positions matching TRBD1. V trimming: 0 bases; J trimming: 0 bases; junction bases outside the gene matches: 3. Germline V gene sequence: CDR1 MNHEY, CDR2 SVGEGT. The CDR3 consists of 16 residues. The CDR3 spells CASSYSWTGMNTEAFF. CDR3 in DNA: TGTGCCAGCAGTTACTCTTGGACAGGGATGAACACTGAAGCTTTCTTT.

A few counts support this clonotype. This sequence joins TRBV5-4 and TRBJ1-1; D is possibly TRBD1 (6 bases). Looked up from germline, CDR1 is SGHNT and CDR2 is YYREEE (reference sequence). V was shortened by 4 bases and J by 0 bases, with 13 bases between the two germline ends. This CDR3 comprises 15 residues. The CDR3 protein is CASSQRGQLNTEAFF. In nucleotides, the CDR3 is TGTGCCAGCAGCCAACGCGGACAGTTGAACACTGAAGCTTTCTTT.

On this clonotype itself: One end of the junction does not line up with germline, which may come from a read error. This sequence joins TRBV5-5 and TRBJ2-1; 11 positions agree with TRBD1. CDR3 length: 16 residues. Germline assignment: CDR1 SGHKS and CDR2 YYEKEE (reference sequence). CDR3 bases: TGCGCCACCTCCCCCCTCGGGACAGGGGGAAGGAATGAGCAGTTCTTC. Translating gives CATSPLGTGGRNEQFF.

For this clonotype: A much more abundant neighbour one base away suggests this may be a read error. V usage is TRBV6-1 and J usage is TRBJ1-5; no clear D gene. The J call may be wrong; the DNA end is better matched by TRBJ2-3. Looked up from germline, CDR1 is MNHNS and CDR2 is SASEGT. The CDR3 is 16 amino acids. DNA of the CDR3: TGTGCCAGCGGACCCCTACTCGAGAGGTACAATCAGCCCCAGTATTTT. It yields the protein CASGPLLERYNQPQYF.

This clonotype was seen ten or more times. The chain links TRBV6-2 or TRBV6-3 to TRBJ1-5; D is unclear. The germline gives CDR1 MNHEY, CDR2 SVGEGT. V was cut by 2 bases and J by 2 bases, with 7 bases left in between. The CDR3 extends over 14 amino acids. The CDR3 DNA follows: TGTGCCAGCAGTTACACTGAGCGCAATCAGCCCCAGCATTTT. Protein: CASSYTERNQPQHF.

The CDR3 spells CASSLNRGSLAKNIQYF. The CDR3 coding sequence is TGTGCCAGCAGCCTAAACAGGGGATCTCTAGCCAAAAACATTCAGTACTTC. V and J are TRBV14 and TRBJ2-4, with 7 bases aligning to TRBD1. The CDR3 runs to 17 residues. The ends lost 4 bases at V and 0 bases at J; junction bases unmatched: 9. The germline gives CDR1 SGHDN, CDR2 FVKESK.

In the case of this clonotype: One end of the junction varies from germline; a read error may be responsible. CDR3 coding DNA: TGCGCCAGCAGCGAAGATTTGCCAGGGATCAGCACAGATACGCAGTATTTT. Translation gives CASSEDLPGISTDTQYF. J is TRBJ2-3 and V is TRBV4-1, with D possibly being TRBD1 (5 bases). CDR1 is MGHRA, CDR2 YSYEKL, per germline. The CDR3 spans 17 residues.

Note on this clonotype: At one end, the junction sequence differs from germline, possibly due to a read error. The chain employs TRBV6-5 and TRBJ2-5; D is unresolved. Germline V gene lookup returns CDR1 MNHEY and CDR2 SVGAGI. The CDR3 sequence is 15 residues long. In DNA, the CDR3 is TGCGCCAGCAGTTCACTCGAACGGTCCCAAGAGACCCAGTACTTC. Amino acid sequence: CASSSLERSQETQYF.

The rearrangement links TRBV5-1 to TRBJ1-6, with D tentatively TRBD1 (6 bases). Between the trimmed V and J ends, which lost 9 bases and 7 bases, there was a span of 17 bases. The germline CDR1 and CDR2 sequences are SGHRS and YFSETQ. There are 14 residues in the CDR3. The CDR3 loop reads CATSPTGYNSPLHF. The CDR3 bases are TGCGCCACATCTCCTACAGGGTACAATTCACCCCTCCACTTT.

This clonotype was seen more than once but under ten times. The V gene is TRBV2, the J gene TRBJ1-1; D is unclear. With 7 bases removed from V and 2 bases from J, the gap between germline ends came to 17 bases. CDR1 is SNHLY, CDR2 FYNNEI, per germline. The CDR3 has 15 amino acids. CDR3 DNA sequence: TGTGCCAGCACCCCAAGGAACATTGGAAACACTGAAGCTTTCTTT. Encoded protein: CASTPRNIGNTEAFF. Full variable domain (rest looked up from reference TRBV2 and TRBJ1-1): EPEVTQTPSHQVTQMGQEVILRCVPISNHLYFYWYRQILGQKVEFLVSFYNNEISEKSEIFDDQFSVERPDGSNFTLKIRSTKLEDSAMYFCASTPRNIGNTEAFFGQGTRLTVV.

A note on this clonotype: This sequence may be a read error, since a much larger clone differs from it by one base. The chain couples TRBV7-9 to TRBJ1-6; D is unresolved. The germline gives CDR1 SEHNR, CDR2 FQNEAQ (reference sequence). CDR3 size: 15 residues. This chain's CDR3 is CVSSPKDPYNSPLHF. The CDR3 bases are TGTGTCAGCAGCCCGAAGGACCCCTATAATTCACCCCTCCACTTT.

This clonotype occurred many times. V and J are TRBV28 and TRBJ1-5; a weak D match, TRBD1 (6 bases). CDR3 length equals 15 residues. Trimming took off 1 base at V and 0 bases at J, with 7 bases between the two ends. CDR1 is MDHEN, CDR2 SYDVKM, per germline. CDR3 nucleotide sequence: TGTGCCAGCAGTTTATCAGGGGATAGCAATCAGCCCCAGCATTTT. Its protein is CASSLSGDSNQPQHF.

This clonotype was detected only a few times. The chain employs TRBV7-2 and TRBJ2-3; 8 bases are shared with TRBD2. This CDR3 is 17 amino acids long. V lost 3 bases and J lost 0; bases outside the gene matches: 8. Germline CDR1 SGHTA, CDR2 FQGNSA. The CDR3: CASSLRGAFSSTDTQYF. The CDR3 coding sequence is TGTGCCAGCAGCTTGCGGGGGGCCTTCTCTAGCACAGATACGCAGTATTTT. Full variable domain (outside the CDR3, taken from reference TRBV7-2 and TRBJ2-3): GAGVSQSPSNKVTEKGKDVELRCDPISGHTALYWYRQSLGQGLEFLIYFQGNSAPDKSGLPSDRFSAERTGGSVSTLTIQRTQQEDSAVYLCASSLRGAFSSTDTQYFGPGTRLTVL.

As DNA, the CDR3 is TGTGCCAGCAGCTTCCGGGGGCTAGATACGCAGTATTTT. Amino acids: CASSFRGLDTQYF. The J gene is TRBJ2-3, the V gene TRBV5-8, with D perhaps assigned TRBD1 or TRBD2 (6 bases each). Trimming took off 2 bases at V and 5 bases at J, with 9 bases between the two ends. Germline V gene lookup returns CDR1 SGHTS and CDR2 YDEGEE. The CDR3 has 13 residues.

This chain connects TRBV18 to TRBJ2-4, with D tentatively TRBD1 (5 bases). CDR1 and CDR2 from the germline V gene are KGHSH and LQKENI. Trimming removed 3 bases from V and 5 bases from J, with 8 bases in between. This CDR3 has 13 residues. The CDR3 reads CASSPGQQNIQYF. CDR3 in DNA: TGTGCCAGCTCACCGGGGCAGCAAAACATTCAGTACTTC.

This clonotype was seen a handful of times. The chain uses TRBV15 and TRBJ2-5, with TRBD2 matching over 9 bases. Germline V gene lookup returns CDR1 LNHNV and CDR2 YYDKDF (reference sequence). The V gene end was trimmed by 1 base and the J gene end by 3 bases; junction bases not matched to a gene: 3. The CDR3 loop spans 15 amino acids. CDR3 region: CATSRGLAGKETQYF. CDR3 nucleotide sequence: TGTGCCACCAGCAGAGGTCTAGCGGGGAAAGAGACCCAGTACTTC.

J is TRBJ1-1 and V is TRBV19; D ambiguous. The CDR3 totals 14 residues. Trimming took off 4 bases at V and 5 bases at J, with 14 bases between the two ends. Germline CDR1 LNHDA, CDR2 SQIVND (reference sequence). The CDR3 nucleotides are TGTGCCAGTAGTACTATTGGCCTTCGAACTGAAGCTTTCTTT. This encodes CASSTIGLRTEAFF.

This clonotype turned up a few times. This rearrangement joins TRBV12-3 or TRBV12-4 to TRBJ2-3; D unclear. V lost 6 bases to trimming and J lost 5 bases, with 9 bases between them. The CDR3 sequence is 12 residues long. CDR3 bases: TGTGCCAGCAGCTATGCCCGAGATACGCAGTATTTT. Protein: CASSYARDTQYF.

This clonotype was seen a few times. A much larger clone differs from this one at a single base, so this may be a read error. The genes are TRBV28 and TRBJ1-1; tentatively, D is TRBD1 (5 bases). Germline V gene sequence: CDR1 MDHEN, CDR2 SYDVKM. The CDR3 is 12 residues long. V lost 11 bases and J lost 10, with 20 bases in between. This CDR3 is CACRDGTFGAFF. DNA of the CDR3: TGTGCCTGCCGGGACGGTACTTTCGGAGCTTTCTTT. Combining the CDR3 with reference TRBV28 and TRBJ1-1 gives the whole variable domain DVKVTQSSRYLVKRTGEKVFLECVQDMDHENMFWYRQDPGLGLRLIYFSYDVKMKEKGDIPEGYSVSREKKERFSLILESASTNQTSMYLCACRDGTFGAFFGQGTRLTVV.

This clonotype was observed at least ten times. At one end, the junction sequence differs from germline, possibly due to a read error. The chain employs TRBV7-2 and TRBJ2-3, with TRBD2 matching 8 bases. CDR1 is SGHTA and CDR2 is FQGNSA in the germline V gene. The CDR3 contains 14 residues. CDR3 amino acids: CASRLAGSTDTQYF. The DNA for the CDR3 is TGTGCCAGCAGATTAGCGGGGAGCACAGATACGCAGTATTTT. The entire variable domain, with the rest obtained from reference TRBV7-2 and TRBJ2-3, is as follows: GAGVSQSPSNKVTEKGKDVELRCDPISGHTALYWYRQSLGQGLEFLIYFQGNSAPDKSGLPSDRFSAERTGGSVSTLTIQRTQQEDSAVYLCASRLAGSTDTQYFGPGTRLTVL.